A few counts support the clone carrying this T cell receptor (beta chain). Antigen: not known. The data were taken from a study of CD8 T cells in ankylosing spondylitis. Scientists made TCR beta libraries using quantitative 5'-RACE with molecular barcodes. In TCRdb, the 5' RACE reads were re-called with MiXCR into one record per CDR3 protein. This repertoire shows about 220,000 distinct CDR3 sequences, around 19% found once; its top ten account for roughly 46%. V was shortened by 4 bases and J by 3 bases, with 9 bases between the two germline ends. The CDR3 spans 13 residues. Overall study findings and caveats: Some of the motif variants had earlier been found in reactive arthritis patients' fluid and blood. Reportedly, significant enrichment of disease-linked clones occurred in matched ankylosing spondylitis synovial fluid. Blood from ankylosing spondylitis patients appeared to carry a characteristic roughly 8-variant TCR beta motif.

Sequenced input: blood, either unsorted or a sorted T cell fraction (not recorded which). The TCR originated in a male donor with ankylosing spondylitis. The V gene is TRBV12-3 or TRBV12-4, the J gene TRBJ1-1, with D tentatively TRBD1 (5 bases). DNA of the CDR3: TGTGCCAGCAGTTCGAGGGGATACACTGAAGCTTTCTTT. This encodes CASSSRGYTEAFF.